The 21 T cell receptor beta chains presented below share a single source sample, sequenced in a study of blood T cell repertoires in COVID-19. Profiling relied on immunoSEQ multiplex PCR, and the TCRdb table lists in-frame clones only, not all of them. The sample lists approximately 100,000 clones; more than 70% were seen once. Sequencing was carried out using peripheral blood. Receptors were obtained from a woman aged 25 to 39 with acute or convalescent COVID-19.

The J gene is TRBJ1-1, the V gene TRBV12-5, with D perhaps matching TRBD1 (5 bases). CDR3 length: 15 residues. Germline CDR1 and CDR2: LGHNT and FRNRAP. Trimming stripped 2 bases from V and 4 bases from J, with 14 bases between. The CDR3 bases are TGTGCTAGTGGTTTGTCGCAGGGTTCAAGCACTGAAGCTTTCTTT. Encoded protein: CASGLSQGSSTEAFF. The variable domain in full, with the rest retrieved from reference TRBV12-5 and TRBJ1-1, is DARVTQTPRHKVTEMGQEVTMRCQPILGHNTVFWYRQTMMQGLELLAYFRNRAPLDDSGMPKDRFSAEMPDATLATLKIQPSEPRDSAVYFCASGLSQGSSTEAFFGQGTRLTVV.

The rearrangement uses TRBV7-9 and TRBJ1-4, with a weak D call TRBD1 (5 bases). The CDR3 totals 15 residues. CDR1 and CDR2 (germline): SEHNR, FQNEAQ (reference sequence). V lost 3 bases to trimming and J lost 6 bases, with 14 bases between them. This chain's CDR3 is CASSFSGLADEKLFF. The DNA for the CDR3 is TGTGCCAGCAGCTTCTCAGGGCTGGCCGATGAAAAACTGTTTTTT.

This chain links TRBV12-3 or TRBV12-4 with TRBJ1-1; D not resolved. This CDR3 region has 12 residues. V was trimmed by 2 bases and J by 10 bases, leaving 11 bases between them. This CDR3 is CASSLLRGIAFF. CDR3 in DNA: TGTGCCAGCAGTTTATTGCGGGGTATAGCTTTCTTT.

This rearrangement joins TRBV6-4 to TRBJ2-3, with D unclear. Germline V gives CDR1 MRHNA, CDR2 SNTAGT. Deletions cut 1 base from V and 6 bases from J, with 8 bases between. The CDR3 contains 13 residues. The chain's CDR3 is CASSDFPQDTQYF. As DNA, the CDR3 is TGTGCCAGCAGTGACTTTCCCCAGGATACGCAGTATTTT.

The chain employs TRBV3-1 (or the pseudogene TRBV3-2) and TRBJ1-5; D uncertain. Deletions cut 4 bases from V and 7 bases from J, with 11 bases between. The CDR3 extends over 13 amino acids. Germline V gives CDR1 LGHDT, CDR2 YNNKEL (reference sequence). The CDR3 is CASSLARDQPQHF. The CDR3 DNA reads TGTGCCAGCAGCCTAGCCCGCGACCAGCCCCAGCATTTT.

J is TRBJ1-6 and V is TRBV19, with 7 bases identical to TRBD1. The CDR3 is 18 amino acids. V shed 5 bases and J 5 bases; nucleotides not matched to a gene: 15. Germline CDR1 reads LNHDA; CDR2 reads SQIVND (reference sequence). CDR3 amino acids: CASSPTLPSTGNNSPLHF. For the CDR3, the DNA is TGTGCCAGTAGTCCCACCCTCCCCTCGACAGGGAATAATTCACCCCTCCACTTT.

The V call is TRBV13, the J call TRBJ1-2; 7 bases line up with TRBD1. The V segment lost 3 bases and the J segment 6 bases; nucleotides outside the gene matches: 1. Per germline, CDR1 PRHDT and CDR2 FYEKMQ (reference sequence). This CDR3 comprises 12 residues. As DNA, the CDR3 is TGTGCCAGCAGCTTTACAGGGGATGGCTACACCTTC. Translating it yields CASSFTGDGYTF.

The chain links TRBV6-5 to TRBJ2-7; 9 nucleotides agree with TRBD1. This CDR3 contains 14 residues. In germline, CDR1 is MNHEY, CDR2 SVGAGI. With V trimmed by 6 bases and J by 2 bases, 5 bases remained unmatched. Here the CDR3 reads CASSATGGTYEQYF. The CDR3 bases are TGTGCCAGCAGCGCGACAGGGGGAACCTACGAGCAGTACTTC.

This clone was found once. V is TRBV19 and J is TRBJ1-2; 7 bases align to TRBD1. The junction had 9 bases not matched to a gene; V was cut back by 5 bases and J by 0 bases. CDR3 length: 16 amino acids. CDR1 is LNHDA, CDR2 SQIVND, per germline (reference sequence). CDR3 sequence (DNA): TGTGCCAGTAGTCTAATCCCCGGGACAGCTAACTATGGCTACACCTTC. This translates into CASSLIPGTANYGYTF.

Written as DNA, the CDR3 is TGTGCCACCAGTGATTTCCGGGGGCGGGGGATGGGCAATGAGCAGTTCTTC. The encoded protein is CATSDFRGRGMGNEQFF. The chain combines TRBV24-1 with TRBJ2-1; D perhaps matches TRBD2 (7 bases). The V end was cut by 1 base, the J end by 6 bases, with 18 bases between. The CDR3 loop spans 17 amino acids. Germline values: CDR1 KGHDR, CDR2 SFDVKD.

The CDR3 bases are TGTGCCAGCAGCTGGGGGGGCAGGGACTATGGCTACACCTTC. It yields the protein CASSWGGRDYGYTF. The genes are TRBV13 and TRBJ1-2, with D tentatively TRBD1 (6 bases). CDR1 and CDR2 from the germline V gene are PRHDT and FYEKMQ (reference sequence). Trimming shortened V by 4 bases and J by 3 bases, and 12 bases separated the two germline ends. The CDR3 totals 14 residues.

The CDR3: CASSFGTSGFYEQYF. In DNA, the CDR3 is TGTGCCAGCAGCTTCGGGACTAGCGGGTTCTACGAGCAGTACTTC. The chain has TRBV7-6 and TRBJ2-7; 12 positions agree with TRBD2. Germline CDR1 SGHVS, CDR2 FNYEAQ. V was clipped by 3 bases and J by 3 bases; unmatched bases: 3. The CDR3 length is 15 residues.

This clone is a singleton in its sample. V is TRBV2 and J is TRBJ1-2, with D possibly being TRBD1 (6 bases). Trimming took 7 bases from V and 8 from J, leaving 17 bases between them. The germline gives CDR1 SNHLY, CDR2 FYNNEI. CDR3 length equals 13 residues. DNA of the CDR3: TGTGCCAGCACTCCCGGGACAAGTTACGGCTACACCTTC. It is translated as CASTPGTSYGYTF.

This chain links TRBV6-5 with TRBJ1-5, with TRBD1 as a possible D gene (5 bases). The CDR3 runs to 14 residues. With 8 bases removed from V and 4 bases from J, the gap between germline ends came to 15 bases. Germline values: CDR1 MNHEY, CDR2 SVGAGI. CDR3 nucleotides: TGTGCCAGCTTCGGCGGGGGAGGTAATCAGCCCCAGCATTTT. Translated, it gives CASFGGGGNQPQHF.

The chain employs TRBV5-8 and TRBJ1-4, with D uncertain. V lost 5 bases and J lost 5, with 13 bases in between. This CDR3 is 14 amino acids long. Germline-derived CDR1 and CDR2 are SGHTS and YDEGEE. The CDR3 sequence is CASRPRGLNEKLFF. As DNA, the CDR3 is TGTGCCAGCAGACCTCGTGGGCTGAATGAAAAACTGTTTTTT. Full variable domain (missing parts from reference TRBV5-8 and TRBJ1-4): EAGVTQSPTHLIKTRGQQATLRCSPISGHTSVYWYQQALGLGLQFLLWYDEGEERNRGNFPPRFSGRQFPNYSSELNVNALELEDSALYLCASRPRGLNEKLFFGSGTQLSVL.

This clone has a handful of counts. CDR3 sequence: CASSSQPQGYGYTF. The DNA for the CDR3 is TGTGCCAGCAGCTCCCAACCACAGGGCTATGGCTACACCTTC. The chain uses TRBV7-9 and TRBJ1-2; TRBD1 is a possible D gene (6 bases). There are 14 residues in the CDR3. Germline V CDR1 and CDR2: SEHNR, FQNEAQ (reference sequence). V was cut by 4 bases and J by 4 bases, with 13 bases left in between.

This CDR3 reads CASILISDSPLHF. The DNA for the CDR3 is TGTGCCAGCATACTAATCTCGGATTCACCCCTCCACTTT. This chain uses TRBV21-1 with TRBJ1-6. TRBV21-1 is annotated as a pseudogene. CDR3 size: 13 residues.

This rearrangement joins TRBV18 to TRBJ2-4; D call uncertain. The CDR3 loop spans 17 amino acids. Germline-derived CDR1 and CDR2 are KGHSH and LQKENI. The germline V and J ends were trimmed by 5 bases and 3 bases, with 20 bases remaining between them. The CDR3 DNA is TGTGCCAGCTCAACGGTCTCGGAAAGCTCGGGCAAAAACATTCAGTACTTC. The encoded protein is CASSTVSESSGKNIQYF. The full variable domain, in which reference TRBV18 and TRBJ2-4 provide the parts outside the CDR3, is NAGVMQNPRHLVRRRGQEARLRCSPMKGHSHVYWYRQLPEEGLKFMVYLQKENIIDESGMPKERFSAEFPKEGPSILRIQQVVRGDSAAYFCASSTVSESSGKNIQYFGAGTRLSVL.

The chain has TRBV20-1 and TRBJ1-5; D is possibly TRBD1 (5 bases). The germline V gene encodes CDR1 DFQATT and CDR2 SNEGSKA (reference sequence). V was pared by 3 bases and J by 6 bases, with 30 bases between. CDR3 length: 19 residues. The CDR3 here is CSASTPTPHDSPVGQPQHF. Written as DNA, the CDR3 is TGCAGTGCTAGTACCCCAACCCCCCACGACAGCCCGGTAGGTCAGCCCCAGCATTTT.

The chain joins TRBV6-5 to TRBJ1-3; D gene ambiguous. With 2 bases removed from V and 0 bases from J, the gap between germline ends came to 8 bases. The CDR3 covers 15 residues. The germline V gene encodes CDR1 MNHEY and CDR2 SVGAGI. The CDR3 loop is CASSYNGGSGNTIYF. CDR3 DNA sequence: TGTGCCAGCAGTTACAATGGCGGCTCTGGAAACACCATATATTTT.

This chain uses TRBV5-1 with TRBJ1-1; D may be TRBD1 (6 bases). The length of the CDR3 is 14 residues. Germline CDR1 SGHRS, CDR2 YFSETQ. V was clipped by 4 bases and J by 0 bases, with 10 bases between them. The CDR3 protein is CASSPGAMNTEAFF. The CDR3 DNA reads TGCGCCAGCAGCCCAGGGGCCATGAACACTGAAGCTTTCTTT.